This T cell receptor beta chain was identified during a study of blood T cell repertoires in COVID-19. V lost 4 bases to trimming and J lost 4 bases; unmatched junction nucleotides: 7. Germline values: CDR1 MNHEY, CDR2 SMNVEV (reference sequence). This CDR3 region has 15 residues. Clones were sequenced by immunoSEQ multiplex PCR, and TCRdb holds only the in-frame ones, with some missing. In the table there are 150,000 to 200,000 clones, 82% of which are singletons. This sequence was found in a woman aged 40 to 55 with COVID-19, enrolled during active disease. The sequencing sample was made of peripheral blood. This chain connects TRBV27 to TRBJ2-1; 7 bases match TRBD2. The CDR3 nucleotides read TGTGCCAGCAGTTCGGCGGGAGTAGGATACAATGAGCAGTTCTTC. Residues: CASSSAGVGYNEQFF.